What follows are 21 T cell receptor beta chains derived from one specimen sequenced in a study of CD8 T cells in ankylosing spondylitis. Findings of the study overall: Among TCR beta sequences, a motif of under ten highly homologous variants appeared characteristic of ankylosing spondylitis blood.

TCRdb called the 5' RACE reads again in MiXCR, with one record for every CDR3 protein. Of some 700,000 distinct CDR3 sequences in the sample, 15% to 20% were seen once. These receptors have no known antigen. Source material: blood, either unsorted or a sorted T cell fraction (not recorded which). These receptors came from a male donor with ankylosing spondylitis.

This clonotype was picked up one time. The chain employs TRBV29-1 and TRBJ2-7; 7 bases are shared with TRBD1. V shed 6 bases and J 4 bases; nucleotides not matched to a gene: 9. CDR3 size: 13 residues. CDR1 is SQVTM and CDR2 is ANQGSEA in the germline V gene. The CDR3, as DNA: TGCAGCGTCCGGGACAGAGGGTCGTACGAGCAGTACTTC. Encoded protein: CSVRDRGSYEQYF.

This clonotype was counted between two and nine times. V is TRBV12-3 or TRBV12-4 and J is TRBJ2-2; 11 bases align to TRBD2. The CDR3 sequence is 15 residues long. V lost 5 bases and J lost 1; bases outside the gene matches: 0. The CDR3 protein is CASSTSGRNTGELFF. The CDR3 bases are TGTGCCAGCAGTACTAGCGGGAGGAACACCGGGGAGCTGTTTTTT.

This clonotype was detected only a few times. This chain links TRBV12-3 or TRBV12-4 with TRBJ2-7, with D possibly matching TRBD1 (6 bases). Trimming cost V 6 bases and J 2 bases, with 17 bases left between them. This CDR3 is built from 15 residues. The CDR3 sequence is CASSLGQTTPYEQYF. CDR3 sequence (DNA): TGTGCCAGCAGCCTAGGACAGACAACCCCCTACGAGCAGTACTTC.

CDR3 in amino acids: CASIQGDRGYEQYF. The CDR3 DNA follows: TGTGCCAGCATTCAGGGGGACAGGGGCTACGAGCAGTACTTC. The chain joins TRBV28 to TRBJ2-7; 10 bases agree with TRBD1. V dropped 7 bases and J dropped 3; count of bases not matched to a gene: 6. Germline CDR1 MDHEN, CDR2 SYDVKM. The CDR3 has 14 residues.

This clonotype was seen repeatedly, ten times or more. The gene calls are TRBV4-2 and TRBJ2-3; D is ambiguous. The length of the CDR3 is 14 residues. Trimming took off 0 bases at V and 1 base at J, with 5 bases between the two ends. The germline V gene encodes CDR1 LGHNA and CDR2 YNFKEQ. CDR3 residues: CASSQDGGTDTQYF. For the CDR3, the DNA is TGTGCCAGCAGCCAAGACGGAGGCACAGATACGCAGTATTTT.

The genes are TRBV7-2 and TRBJ2-7; TRBD1 is a possible D gene (6 bases). The CDR3 length is 15 residues. V was cut by 5 bases and J by 4 bases, with 18 bases left in between. Germline CDR1 and CDR2: SGHTA and FQGNSA. The CDR3 sequence: CASSPGQPYEYEQYF. CDR3 DNA: TGTGCCAGCAGCCCGGGACAACCATATGAGTACGAGCAGTACTTC.

The chain couples TRBV3-1 to TRBJ2-5; 14 nucleotides agree with TRBD2. The length of the CDR3 is 17 residues. V lost 1 base, J lost 5 bases, and 6 bases stayed unmatched. The germline gives CDR1 LGHDT, CDR2 YNNKEL (reference sequence). The CDR3 DNA is TGTGCCAGCAGCCAAGGGACTAGCGGGGGGCAGACGGAGACCCAGTACTTC. Translating gives CASSQGTSGGQTETQYF.

The sample holds a few counts of this clonotype. This chain links TRBV19 with TRBJ1-2, with unresolved D. V lost 6 bases and J 7 bases, leaving 15 bases between the germline ends. CDR3 length: 13 amino acids. Germline CDR1 is LNHDA and CDR2 is SQIVND (reference sequence). The CDR3 region is CASSRLPESGYTF. DNA for the CDR3: TGTGCCAGTAGCCGCCTTCCCGAAAGTGGCTACACCTTC.

This clonotype was counted a few times. This chain joins TRBV7-2 and TRBJ1-4; maybe TRBD1 (5 bases). The ends were cut back, 5 bases at V and 7 bases at J, with 14 bases in the middle. CDR1 and CDR2 from the germline V gene are SGHTA and FQGNSA. The CDR3 is 14 amino acids. The DNA for the CDR3 is TGTGCCAGCAGCCCCCGGGACGGTAGTGAAAAACTGTTTTTT. Translation: CASSPRDGSEKLFF.

This clonotype has only a few counts. The J gene is TRBJ1-2, the V gene TRBV6-1; TRBD1 matches 8 bases. The V gene end was trimmed by 2 bases and the J gene end by 8 bases; junction bases not matched to a gene: 19. Germline-derived CDR1 and CDR2 are MNHNS and SASEGT. The CDR3 spans 18 residues. The CDR3, as DNA: TGTGCCAGCAGTGAAATGAGGACAGGGCCCTCCGCTCTAAGCGGCTACACCTTC. Protein product: CASSEMRTGPSALSGYTF.

This clonotype was seen ten or more times. This rearrangement joins TRBV20-1 to TRBJ2-3; D gene ambiguous. Germline CDR1 reads DFQATT; CDR2 reads SNEGSKA (reference sequence). The V end was cut by 7 bases, the J end by 7 bases, with 15 bases between. The CDR3 loop spans 12 amino acids. In DNA form, the CDR3 reads TGCAGTGTCGCGTGGGCCACTAATACGCAGTATTTT. This encodes CSVAWATNTQYF.

The J gene is TRBJ2-5, the V gene TRBV5-1; D is unclear. This CDR3 region has 15 residues. V lost 0 bases and J 0 bases, leaving 9 bases between the germline ends. Germline CDR1 is SGHRS and CDR2 is YFSETQ. CDR3 sequence reads: CASSLEGGHQETQYF. The CDR3 bases are TGCGCCAGCAGCTTGGAAGGCGGACACCAAGAGACCCAGTACTTC.

J is TRBJ1-2 and V is TRBV20-1, with D unresolved. The V end was cut by 5 bases, the J end by 0 bases, with 16 bases between. The V gene's germline CDR1 is DFQATT and CDR2 SNEGSKA (reference sequence). CDR3 size: 15 residues. The CDR3 loop is CSAHAGSSPNYGYTF. For the CDR3, the DNA is TGCAGTGCTCACGCCGGGAGCTCTCCTAACTATGGCTACACCTTC.

The table lists this clonotype with a few counts. The chain employs TRBV5-1 and TRBJ2-1, with TRBD1 matching over 7 bases. The CDR3 contains 20 residues. The V gene end was trimmed by 0 bases and the J gene end by 0 bases; junction bases not matched to a gene: 15. The germline gives CDR1 SGHRS, CDR2 YFSETQ. CDR3 sequence (DNA): TGCGCCAGCAGCTTGGATGGGAGAGGGGGCCCGGTCAGCTCCTACAATGAGCAGTTCTTC. This encodes CASSLDGRGGPVSSYNEQFF.

This clonotype was observed a single time. At one boundary the junction diverges from the germline segment, which might be a read error. This chain uses TRBV6-1 with TRBJ2-1, with D possibly matching TRBD1 (7 bases). The CDR3 covers 18 residues. CDR1 is MNHNS and CDR2 is SASEGT in the germline V gene. The CDR3 loop is CASSKMEGNRGTYSEQFF. Here the CDR3 DNA reads TGTGCCAGCAGTAAGATGGAGGGGAACAGGGGAACATACAGTGAGCAGTTCTTC.

This clonotype was seen only a few times. The chain links TRBV28 to TRBJ1-2; maybe TRBD1 (5 bases). V was shortened by 7 bases and J by 4 bases, with 16 bases between the two germline ends. CDR1 and CDR2 (germline): MDHEN, SYDVKM. The CDR3 runs to 14 residues. The CDR3 DNA sequence: TGTGCCAGCAACCCGACCAGGGAGGGCTATGGCTACACCTTC. It translates to CASNPTREGYGYTF.

This clonotype has a handful of counts. V is TRBV29-1 and J is TRBJ2-7; D is perhaps TRBD2 (6 bases). V lost 8 bases to trimming and J lost 1 base, with 15 bases between them. The CDR3 is 13 residues long. The V gene's germline CDR1 is SQVTM and CDR2 ANQGSEA. The CDR3 protein is CSFGGVYSYEQYF. The DNA of the CDR3 is TGCAGCTTCGGAGGGGTATATTCCTACGAGCAGTACTTC.

This sequence joins TRBV20-1 and TRBJ1-5; TRBD1 aligns across 10 bases. The CDR3 totals 15 residues. Germline assignment: CDR1 DFQATT and CDR2 SNEGSKA (reference sequence). V shed 6 bases and J 4 bases; nucleotides not matched to a gene: 9. CDR3 loop: CSARLDRGRNQPQHF. The DNA for the CDR3 is TGCAGTGCGAGACTCGACAGGGGGCGAAATCAGCCCCAGCATTTT.

The rearrangement joins TRBV12-3 or TRBV12-4 to TRBJ1-1; D remains unclear. V lost 5 bases, J lost 8 bases, and 15 bases lay in between. The CDR3 is 13 amino acids. The CDR3 DNA reads as TGTGCCAGCAGTCGCCCAGGCGGCCCCGAAGCTTTCTTT. Its protein is CASSRPGGPEAFF.

This clonotype was recorded a few times. The CDR3 DNA reads as TGTGCCAGCAGCGTAGTGGGAGCGGGAGGGGACGAGCAGTACTTC. Amino acids: CASSVVGAGGDEQYF. J is TRBJ2-7 and V is TRBV9; 10 bases align to TRBD2. Germline CDR1 reads SGDLS; CDR2 reads YYNGEE. This CDR3 comprises 15 residues. The trim removed 0 bases at V and 5 bases at J, leaving 5 bases unmatched. The whole variable domain, filled in from reference TRBV9 and TRBJ2-7, reads DSGVTQTPKHLITATGQRVTLRCSPRSGDLSVYWYQQSLDQGLQFLIQYYNGEERAKGNILERFSAQQFPDLHSELNLSSLELGDSALYFCASSVVGAGGDEQYFGPGTRLTVT.

The CDR3 reads CATSDSAGTGELFF. The CDR3 DNA follows: TGTGCCACCAGTGATTCAGCGGGCACCGGGGAGCTGTTTTTT. The chain couples TRBV24-1 to TRBJ2-2; D perhaps matches TRBD2 (6 bases). Trimming stripped 2 bases from V and 4 bases from J, with 7 bases between. Germline CDR1 KGHDR, CDR2 SFDVKD. The CDR3 spans 14 residues.